This is a list of T cell receptor beta chains from one sample in a study of siplizumab effects on memory and regulatory T cells. TCRdb's table, derived via immunoSEQ multiplex PCR, lists solely in-frame clones and lacks some. The data show about 46,000 clones, more than 85% seen once. The specimen was CD8+ T cells sorted from blood. Source of these receptors: a human donor in good health. The CDR3 runs from the conserved cysteine through the conserved F or W.

J	V	CDR3
TRBJ2-7	TRBV4-1	CASSQGDSYEQYF
TRBJ2-7	TRBV28	CASSFLSSGEPYEQYF
TRBJ2-2	TRBV2	CASSERGEGLAGELFF
TRBJ2-5	TRBV7-9	CASTSLLMTSTKETQYF
TRBJ2-2	TRBV7-9	CASSSNPRQWSGELFF
TRBJ2-1	TRBV4-1	CASSQVVGRGFDEQFF
TRBJ1-3	TRBV5-5	CASSSGMTGNTIYF
TRBJ2-1	TRBV7-9	CASSLVQGLARNEQFF
TRBJ1-5	TRBV9	CASSVEGNSNQPQHF
TRBJ2-1	TRBV28	CASSLGTGGHLGSYNEQFF
TRBJ2-1	TRBV4-1	CASSHLAGKDNEQFF
TRBJ1-5	TRBV4-1	CASSQDNTLEQPQHF
TRBJ2-1	TRBV11-2	CASRPGPNEQFF
TRBJ1-5	TRBV10-2	CASSDRGEGNQPQHF
TRBJ2-5	TRBV7-8	CASSLEQAGLQETQYF
TRBJ2-3	TRBV11-2	CASSFPKRGASTDTQYF
TRBJ2-7	TRBV2	CASEGDRDEQYF
TRBJ1-2	TRBV27	CASSAGTGANYGYTF
TRBJ1-2	TRBV29-1	CSVRGRTYGYTF
TRBJ1-1	TRBV28	CASRQGLDLNTEAFF
TRBJ1-5	TRBV19	CASSKTASNQPQHF
TRBJ2-2	TRBV9	CASSVDRVAMTGELFF
TRBJ1-2	TRBV18	CASSPEDNYGYTF